What follows are 18 T cell receptor beta chains derived from one specimen sequenced in a study of T-cell memory formation after mild COVID-19. TCRdb re-called the 5' RACE reads through MiXCR, storing one row per CDR3 protein. The data show more than 450,000 distinct CDR3 sequences, under 20% seen once. The sequencing sample was made of PBMCs or a T cell subset sorted from them (not recorded which). The receptor source for this set is an adult woman who had mild COVID-19 (a few samples of this study predate the infection). Cell type and time point are not known.

This clonotype was recorded a few times. V gene TRBV10-3 combines with J gene TRBJ2-7; 8 bases fit TRBD1. The CDR3 is 13 residues long. Trimming cost V 2 bases and J 4 bases; bases outside gene matches: 1. The V gene's germline CDR1 is ENHRY and CDR2 SYGVKD. CDR3 sequence reads: CAISEGTGYEQYF. The CDR3 DNA reads as TGTGCCATCAGTGAGGGGACAGGATACGAGCAGTACTTC.

The CDR3 protein is CASSLAKSSSPLHF. The CDR3 region has the DNA TGTGCCAGCAGCTTAGCCAAGAGTAGTTCACCCCTCCACTTT. The chain recombines TRBV11-2 with TRBJ1-6; unclear D gene. The V end lost 1 base, the J end lost 9 bases, and 10 bases lay between the germline ends. This CDR3 region has 14 residues. Per the germline V gene, CDR1 is SGHAT and CDR2 is FQNNGV.

The chain carries TRBV24-1 and TRBJ2-7, with TRBD1 matching 10 bases. This CDR3 has 19 amino acids. Germline loops: CDR1 KGHDR, CDR2 SFDVKD. The J segment lost 3 bases and the V segment lost 3 bases, leaving 16 bases of the junction unmatched. The CDR3 reads CATSDRPGQGGRSGYEQYF. CDR3 bases: TGTGCCACCAGTGATCGACCTGGACAGGGGGGTCGTTCCGGCTACGAGCAGTACTTC.

The rearrangement links TRBV12-3 or TRBV12-4 to TRBJ1-2, with D maybe TRBD1 (5 bases). V was pared by 1 base and J by 3 bases, with 12 bases between. The CDR3 has 15 amino acids. The CDR3 DNA is TGTGCCAGCAGTTTAGGTTTCGTCAGGGACTATGGCTACACCTTC. It codes for CASSLGFVRDYGYTF.

The sample holds a few counts of this clonotype. J is TRBJ2-3 and V is TRBV12-3 or TRBV12-4, with TRBD2 matching over 14 bases. The CDR3 consists of 19 residues. With 5 bases clipped from V and 2 bases from J, the junction kept 12 bases outside the gene matches. DNA for the CDR3: TGTGCCAGCAGTATCCGGACTAGCGGGGGGCCGAAACCCACAGATACGCAGTATTTT. Translated: CASSIRTSGGPKPTDTQYF.

A few counts support this clonotype. This sequence joins TRBV4-1 and TRBJ1-1; possible D gene TRBD1, 5 bases. Germline V lookup: CDR1 MGHRA, CDR2 YSYEKL. This CDR3 comprises 14 residues. V shed 0 bases and J shed 4 bases, with 9 bases lying between them. CDR3 sequence (DNA): TGCGCCAGCAGCCAAGAGGGGGAGGTCACTGAAGCTTTCTTT. Translating gives CASSQEGEVTEAFF.

The rearrangement joins TRBV4-2 to TRBJ1-1, with D hard to call. Trimming stripped 0 bases from V and 10 bases from J, with 21 bases between. The CDR3 is 16 residues long. Germline lookup yields CDR1 LGHNA and CDR2 YNFKEQ. DNA of the CDR3: TGTGCCAGCAGCCAAGATTTGGGGTCACGGACCGAGAGAGCTTTCTTT. It translates to CASSQDLGSRTERAFF.

This clonotype has just a few counts. The chain carries TRBV27 and TRBJ2-5, with D possibly being TRBD2 (6 bases). V shed 5 bases and J shed 3 bases, with 13 bases lying between them. This CDR3 spans 14 amino acids. CDR1 is MNHEY, CDR2 SMNVEV, per germline (reference sequence). The CDR3 region has the DNA TGTGCCAGCAGTAAACTAGCCAGGGAAGAGACCCAGTACTTC. Encoded protein: CASSKLAREETQYF.

This clonotype was detected a few times. The chain employs TRBV19 and TRBJ2-3; 14 bases agree with TRBD2. Germline V gene sequence: CDR1 LNHDA, CDR2 SQIVND (reference sequence). The CDR3 covers 18 residues. V lost 6 bases and J lost 2; bases outside the gene matches: 10. This CDR3 is CASRPGLAGAWDTDTQYF. CDR3 DNA: TGTGCCAGTAGACCGGGACTAGCGGGAGCGTGGGACACAGATACGCAGTATTTT. Using reference TRBV19 and TRBJ2-3 for the parts outside the CDR3, the full variable domain is DGGITQSPKYLFRKEGQNVTLSCEQNLNHDAMYWYRQDPGQGLRLIYYSQIVNDFQKGDIAEGYSVSREKKESFPLTVTSAQKNPTAFYLCASRPGLAGAWDTDTQYFGPGTRLTVL.

This sequence joins TRBV2 and TRBJ2-1; D gene uncertain. CDR1 SNHLY and CDR2 FYNNEI come from the germline V gene. The V gene lost 8 bases and the J gene lost 5 bases, with 19 bases spanning the gap. The CDR3 runs to 15 residues. The CDR3 nucleotides read TGTGCCAGCCGCCCAAGCTTACTACCGGACAATGAGCAGTTCTTC. Encoded protein: CASRPSLLPDNEQFF.

The chain is built from TRBV12-3 or TRBV12-4 and TRBJ1-4; possibly TRBD1 for D (6 bases). V was shortened by 7 bases and J by 8 bases, with 17 bases between the two germline ends. This CDR3 spans 14 amino acids. CDR3 region: CASTSGGAGEKLFF. In DNA, the CDR3 is TGTGCCAGCACTTCGGGGGGGGCTGGCGAAAAACTGTTTTTT.

This chain connects TRBV7-2 to TRBJ1-4; tentatively, D is TRBD1 (5 bases). V lost 2 bases and J lost 0, with 10 bases in between. This CDR3 region has 16 residues. Per the germline V gene, CDR1 is SGHTA and CDR2 is FQGNSA. CDR3 in amino acids: CASSLRGQTTNEKLFF. The DNA for the CDR3 is TGTGCCAGCAGCTTAAGGGGTCAGACAACTAATGAAAAACTGTTTTTT.

V is TRBV4-2 and J is TRBJ1-1; the D gene is possibly TRBD1 (5 bases). Trimming stripped 2 bases from V and 8 bases from J, with 9 bases between. This CDR3 has 12 residues. Germline values: CDR1 LGHNA, CDR2 YNFKEQ. In DNA form, the CDR3 reads TGTGCCAGCAGCCAACCCAGGGAGGAAGCTTTCTTT. It yields the protein CASSQPREEAFF.

The sample holds a few counts of this clonotype. This chain connects TRBV4-1 to TRBJ2-1; maybe TRBD2 (6 bases). Between the trimmed V and J ends, which lost 5 bases and 0 bases, there was a span of 11 bases. This CDR3 contains 15 residues. Germline-derived CDR1 and CDR2 are MGHRA and YSYEKL. The CDR3 nucleotides read TGCGCCAGCAGCGCCACTAGCTCCTCCTACAATGAGCAGTTCTTC. It codes for CASSATSSSYNEQFF.

The chain combines TRBV12-3 or TRBV12-4 with TRBJ2-2; 7 nucleotides match TRBD1. CDR3 size: 14 residues. The J segment lost 10 bases and the V segment lost 5 bases, leaving 10 bases of the junction unmatched. The CDR3 protein is CASSPYRGSVELFF. The CDR3 DNA follows: TGTGCCAGCAGTCCTTACAGGGGCTCCGTGGAGCTGTTTTTT.

J is TRBJ2-5 and V is TRBV11-3; D call uncertain. The ends were cut back, 1 base at V and 5 bases at J, with 8 bases in the middle. The V gene's germline CDR1 is SGHNT and CDR2 YENEEA. The CDR3 contains 13 residues. The CDR3: CASSLVQTETQYF. In nucleotides, the CDR3 is TGTGCCAGCAGCTTAGTCCAGACCGAGACCCAGTACTTC.

Many counts were recorded for this clonotype. The rearrangement uses TRBV5-4 and TRBJ1-6; perhaps TRBD1 as D (5 bases). Germline V lookup: CDR1 SGHNT, CDR2 YYREEE (reference sequence). CDR3 length: 14 residues. V lost 5 bases and J lost 6, with 12 bases in between. CDR3: CASSIPGSNSPLHF. CDR3 DNA: TGTGCCAGCAGTATCCCAGGGAGTAATTCACCCCTCCACTTT.

This clonotype has just a few counts. The chain carries TRBV7-9 and TRBJ2-7; 7 nucleotides match TRBD2. Germline CDR1 reads SEHNR; CDR2 reads FQNEAQ (reference sequence). V dropped 6 bases and J dropped 1; count of bases not matched to a gene: 12. CDR3 size: 16 residues. The CDR3 loop reads CASSSSPSAGSYEQYF. In nucleotides, the CDR3 is TGTGCCAGCAGTTCCTCCCCCTCAGCGGGGTCCTACGAGCAGTACTTC.